Each of the 13 T cell receptor beta chains below was sequenced from the same sample in a study of long-term antiretroviral therapy in people with HIV. Run at survey level, the immunoSEQ assay was version v3.0. Here immunoSEQ multiplex PCR was the method, and the copy in TCRdb shows in-frame clones only, minus some. The table has around 30,000 clones, approximately 85% seen once. The specimen was unsorted PBMCs, collected 3 years after starting antiretroviral therapy. The receptors derive from a man aged 40-49 years with HIV.

This chain uses TRBV5-1 with TRBJ2-7, with TRBD1 matching 7 bases. V trimming: 3 bases; J trimming: 2 bases; junction bases outside the gene matches: 5. The CDR3 runs 14 residues. Germline CDR1 is SGHRS and CDR2 is YFSETQ. CDR3 protein: CASSWTGGPYEQYF. The CDR3 DNA sequence: TGCGCCAGCAGCTGGACAGGCGGTCCCTACGAGCAGTACTTC.

The J gene is TRBJ1-5, the V gene TRBV7-8, with 7 bases identical to TRBD1. J was trimmed by 8 bases and V by 5 bases; bases with no gene match: 9. The CDR3 spans 14 residues. Germline CDR1 and CDR2: SGHVS and FQNEAQ. As DNA, the CDR3 is TGTGCCAGCAGCCCCGACAGGGTGGTAAAGCCCCAGCATTTT. Amino acid sequence: CASSPDRVVKPQHF.

The rearrangement joins TRBV4-2 to TRBJ1-3, with D tentatively TRBD1 (5 bases). The CDR3 is made up of 18 amino acids. The V end was cut by 0 bases, the J end by 4 bases, with 19 bases between. The V gene's germline CDR1 is LGHNA and CDR2 YNFKEQ. The CDR3 protein is CASSQDGRMGGIGNTIYF. CDR3 in DNA: TGTGCCAGCAGCCAAGACGGGCGGATGGGGGGTATCGGAAACACCATATATTTT.

The chain joins TRBV5-4 to TRBJ2-1, with TRBD2 matching 11 bases. V shed 5 bases, J shed 2 bases, and the junction held 3 bases outside the gene matches. Germline CDR1 and CDR2: SGHNT and YYREEE (reference sequence). This CDR3 region has 15 residues. The CDR3 reads CASSKLAGAYNEQFF. The CDR3 DNA reads TGTGCCAGCAGTAAACTAGCGGGAGCCTACAATGAGCAGTTCTTC.

V gene TRBV2 combines with J gene TRBJ1-4; D remains unclear. V lost 2 bases and J 3 bases, leaving 19 bases between the germline ends. The CDR3 runs 18 residues. CDR1 and CDR2 (germline): SNHLY, FYNNEI. In nucleotides, the CDR3 is TGTGCCAGCAGTGAACCCGATGGAGGAACGGTGGCTAATGAAAAACTGTTTTTT. This encodes CASSEPDGGTVANEKLFF.

The chain employs TRBV5-6 and TRBJ2-1, with 7 bases that match TRBD2. The CDR3 runs 16 residues. Germline trimming cut 3 bases from V and 7 bases from J; bases unmatched to any gene: 13. CDR1 is SGHDT, CDR2 YYEEEE, per germline. The CDR3 spells CASSYRLAGSLNEQFF. The CDR3 DNA reads as TGTGCCAGCAGCTACCGACTAGCTGGTTCCTTAAATGAGCAGTTCTTC.

The chain carries TRBV27 and TRBJ2-1; tentative D call: TRBD1 (6 bases). V was shortened by 2 bases and J by 4 bases, with 18 bases between the two germline ends. The CDR3 consists of 17 residues. Germline V gives CDR1 MNHEY, CDR2 SMNVEV (reference sequence). CDR3 sequence (DNA): TGTGCCAGCAGTTTACGGGTCAGGGGCCACCCTTACAATGAGCAGTTCTTC. Protein: CASSLRVRGHPYNEQFF.

The rearrangement uses TRBV9 and TRBJ1-1; no definite D call. The CDR3 is 15 residues long. Between the trimmed V and J ends, which lost 0 bases and 2 bases, there was a span of 11 bases. In germline, CDR1 is SGDLS, CDR2 YYNGEE. CDR3 residues: CASSVGLADNTEAFF. The CDR3 region has the DNA TGTGCCAGCAGCGTAGGGTTGGCGGACAACACTGAAGCTTTCTTT. The full variable domain, with the rest looked up from reference TRBV9 and TRBJ1-1, is DSGVTQTPKHLITATGQRVTLRCSPRSGDLSVYWYQQSLDQGLQFLIQYYNGEERAKGNILERFSAQQFPDLHSELNLSSLELGDSALYFCASSVGLADNTEAFFGQGTRLTVV.

The V and J genes are TRBV28 and TRBJ2-2, with 8 bases aligning to TRBD1. Germline CDR1 is MDHEN and CDR2 is SYDVKM. The CDR3 sequence is 14 residues long. The junction had 4 bases not matched to a gene; V was cut back by 4 bases and J by 6 bases. CDR3 in amino acids: CASSSPGQAGELFF. Here the CDR3 DNA reads TGTGCCAGCAGTTCGCCGGGACAGGCCGGGGAGCTGTTTTTT.

The V and J genes are TRBV29-1 and TRBJ1-1, with 7 bases lining up with TRBD1. Germline values: CDR1 SQVTM, CDR2 ANQGSEA. Trimming took 7 bases from V and 6 from J; bases not matched to a gene: 2. The CDR3 contains 10 residues. CDR3 sequence reads: CSAGTAEAFF. The CDR3, as DNA: TGCAGCGCAGGGACAGCTGAAGCTTTCTTT.

V and J are TRBV7-9 and TRBJ2-7; no clear D. Trimming shortened V by 5 bases and J by 7 bases, and 21 bases separated the two germline ends. CDR1 is SEHNR and CDR2 is FQNEAQ in the germline V gene (reference sequence). The CDR3 covers 15 residues. The CDR3 region is CASSHTRPTTVEQYF. The DNA for the CDR3 is TGTGCCAGCAGCCATACTCGCCCGACCACGGTGGAGCAGTACTTC.

The chain carries TRBV6-6 and TRBJ1-2; D uncertain. CDR1 is MNHNY and CDR2 is SVGAGI in the germline V gene (reference sequence). The V and J ends lost 2 bases and 4 bases respectively, with 17 bases between them. The CDR3 is 16 amino acids. DNA of the CDR3: TGTGCCAGCAGTTACCCTAAGTCGGCAGAACTCTATGGCTACACCTTC. Protein product: CASSYPKSAELYGYTF.

The chain uses TRBV29-1 and TRBJ2-1; TRBD1 is a possible D gene (5 bases). The length of the CDR3 is 11 residues. V was cut by 6 bases and J by 3 bases, with 6 bases left in between. Germline lookup yields CDR1 SQVTM and CDR2 ANQGSEA. CDR3 sequence (DNA): TGCAGCGTGGGGCTCTACAATGAGCAGTTCTTC. Translated, it gives CSVGLYNEQFF.